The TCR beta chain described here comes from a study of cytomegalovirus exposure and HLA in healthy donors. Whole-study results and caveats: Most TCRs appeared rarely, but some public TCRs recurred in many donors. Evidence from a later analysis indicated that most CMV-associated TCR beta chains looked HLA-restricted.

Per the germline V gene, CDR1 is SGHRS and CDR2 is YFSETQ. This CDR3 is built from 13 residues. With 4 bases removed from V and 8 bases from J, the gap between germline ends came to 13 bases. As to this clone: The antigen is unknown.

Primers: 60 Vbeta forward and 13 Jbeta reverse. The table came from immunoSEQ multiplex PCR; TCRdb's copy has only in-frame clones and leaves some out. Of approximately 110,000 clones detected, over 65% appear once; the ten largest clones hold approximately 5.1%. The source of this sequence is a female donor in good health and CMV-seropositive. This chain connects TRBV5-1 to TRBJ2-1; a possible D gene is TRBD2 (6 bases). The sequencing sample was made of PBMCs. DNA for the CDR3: TGCGCCAGCAGCGCACGGGAGCGCGATGAGCAGTTCTTC. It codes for CASSARERDEQFF.